This T cell receptor (beta chain) was profiled in a study of blood T cell repertoires in COVID-19. Study summary: The study drew acute and convalescent COVID-19 samples from the United States, Italy and Spain. From T cells, B-cell-depleted T cells, or PBMCs came the material, which was cDNA or gDNA.

Germline CDR1 is SNHLY and CDR2 is FYNNEI. The CDR3 extends over 16 amino acids. Trimming at V came to 5 bases and at J to 10 bases, leaving 17 bases not matched to a gene. Study processing details: Reference gene primer amplification yielded estimated nucleated cell counts. Sequenced by immunoSEQ multiplex PCR; TCRdb stores in-frame clones only, minus some. V and J calls and clone size are as listed in that table; D and trimming were resolved from the DNA. This sample yields 200,000 or so clones, of which 80% to 90% are seen a single time; around 9.9% belongs to the top ten. The chain has TRBV2 and TRBJ2-3; TRBD2 aligns across 8 bases. This receptor was taken from a human donor with active or convalescent COVID-19. The donor label of this sample is uncertain. The sample was peripheral blood. CDR3 protein: CASSRLSGEGPGAQYF. CDR3 DNA: TGTGCCAGCAGTCGACTTAGCGGGGAGGGTCCAGGGGCGCAGTATTTT.